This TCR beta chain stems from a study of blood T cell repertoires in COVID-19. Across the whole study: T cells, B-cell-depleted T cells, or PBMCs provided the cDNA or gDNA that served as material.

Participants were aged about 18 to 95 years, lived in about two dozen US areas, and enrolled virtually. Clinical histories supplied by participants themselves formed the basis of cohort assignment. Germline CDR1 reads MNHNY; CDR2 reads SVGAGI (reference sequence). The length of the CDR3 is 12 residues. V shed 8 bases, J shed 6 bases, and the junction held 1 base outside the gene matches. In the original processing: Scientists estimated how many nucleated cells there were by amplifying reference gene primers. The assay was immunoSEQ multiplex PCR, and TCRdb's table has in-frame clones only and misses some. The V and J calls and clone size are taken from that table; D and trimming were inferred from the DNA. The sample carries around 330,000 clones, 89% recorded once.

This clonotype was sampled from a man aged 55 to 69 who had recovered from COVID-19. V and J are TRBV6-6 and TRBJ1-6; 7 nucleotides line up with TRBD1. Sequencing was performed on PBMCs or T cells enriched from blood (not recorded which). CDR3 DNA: TGTGCCAGCGGGACAGCTAATTCACCCCTCCACTTT. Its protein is CASGTANSPLHF.